The sequence of this T cell receptor beta chain was determined in a study of monozygotic twins with cystic fibrosis. Study observations and caveats: V usage most resembled the co-twin in 13 of 16 pairs.

Produced via immunoSEQ multiplex PCR; TCRdb's table is partial and in-frame only. Among 14,000 or so clones listed, 75% to 90% were seen once. A remark on this clone: The target antigen is unknown.

The CDR3 has 13 residues. The germline V and J ends were trimmed by 0 bases and 3 bases, with 6 bases remaining between them. CDR1 and CDR2 from the germline V gene are MNHEY and SVGAGI. Sequencing was done on a sample of blood. The gene calls are TRBV6-5 and TRBJ2-7; D remains ambiguous. The sequence was collected from a boy aged 5-17 years with cystic fibrosis. CDR3 region: CASSYSPNYEQYF. The CDR3 DNA is TGTGCCAGCAGTTACTCGCCTAACTACGAGCAGTACTTC.